This is a list of T cell receptor beta chains from one sample in a study of blood T cell repertoires in COVID-19. TCRdb keeps only in-frame clones here, not all; method: immunoSEQ multiplex PCR. Of about 170,000 clones in the sample, about four fifths were seen once. Sequencing was performed on peripheral blood. All receptors derive from a man aged 70 or older with active or convalescent COVID-19. The CDR3 runs from the conserved cysteine through the conserved F or W. The D gene is left open where the match is weak. Rows may omit the clone size; those that give it use once, few, many or a size class.

V gene: TRBV6-2/TRBV6-3; D gene: TRBD2; J gene: TRBJ2-4; clone size: once; CDR3 DNA: TGTGCCAGCAGTTACGCAGCGGGGGGGAAAACGACCAAAAACATTCAGTACTTC; CDR3 protein: CASSYAAGGKTTKNIQYF
V gene: TRBV4-1; D gene: -; J gene: TRBJ2-1; clone size: -; CDR3 DNA: TGCGCCAGCACCAGAAACACGCACTCCTACAATGAGCAGTTCTTC; CDR3 protein: CASTRNTHSYNEQFF
V gene: TRBV28; D gene: -; J gene: TRBJ1-2; clone size: once; CDR3 DNA: TGTGCCAGCAGTTCACACCCGGACAGCTATGGCTACACCTTC; CDR3 protein: CASSSHPDSYGYTF
V gene: TRBV7-2; D gene: -; J gene: TRBJ2-5; clone size: -; CDR3 DNA: TGTGCCAGCAGCCCGCAGCCCGGACAGCACCAGTACTTC; CDR3 protein: CASSPQPGQHQYF
V gene: TRBV28; D gene: -; J gene: TRBJ2-4; clone size: -; CDR3 DNA: TGTGCCAGCAGTCATGGAGGTCTAAGTGCCATTCAGTACTTC; CDR3 protein: CASSHGGLSAIQYF
V gene: TRBV6-2/TRBV6-3; D gene: TRBD1; J gene: TRBJ2-7; clone size: -; CDR3 DNA: TGTGCCAGCAGTTACTTCGGACAGGGGGCGATCGAGCAGTACTTC; CDR3 protein: CASSYFGQGAIEQYF
V gene: TRBV29-1; D gene: TRBD1; J gene: TRBJ1-2; clone size: -; CDR3 DNA: TGCAGCGTTGGTGGTGGAGAGGGGGCCAACTATGGCTACACCTTC; CDR3 protein: CSVGGGEGANYGYTF
V gene: TRBV27; D gene: -; J gene: TRBJ2-1; clone size: -; CDR3 DNA: TGTGCCAGCAGTTCCAGGGGTCGTGAGCAGTTCTTC; CDR3 protein: CASSSRGREQFF
V gene: TRBV18; D gene: TRBD2; J gene: TRBJ2-3; clone size: -; CDR3 DNA: TGTGCCAGCTCACCCACCGGGGGGGTTACGCAGTATTTT; CDR3 protein: CASSPTGGVTQYF
V gene: TRBV12-5; D gene: TRBD2; J gene: TRBJ2-7; clone size: -; CDR3 DNA: TGTGCTAGTGATGAGGGAGGGCCCTACGAGCAGTACTTC; CDR3 protein: CASDEGGPYEQYF
V gene: TRBV7-2; D gene: TRBD2; J gene: TRBJ2-7; clone size: -; CDR3 DNA: TGTGCCAGCAGCTTCACTAGCGGGAGATACGAGCAGTACTTC; CDR3 protein: CASSFTSGRYEQYF
V gene: TRBV7-2; D gene: TRBD1; J gene: TRBJ1-2; clone size: -; CDR3 DNA: TGTGCCAGCAGCTCACAACAGGGGGCGTATGGCTACACCTTC; CDR3 protein: CASSSQQGAYGYTF
V gene: TRBV2; D gene: TRBD2; J gene: TRBJ2-1; clone size: -; CDR3 DNA: TGTGCCAGCAGGCGCGGGGGACTAGCGGTTTTCAATGAGCAGTTCTTC; CDR3 protein: CASRRGGLAVFNEQFF
V gene: TRBV10-2; D gene: TRBD2; J gene: TRBJ2-3; clone size: -; CDR3 DNA: TGCGCCAGCAGTGAGCAGCGGGAAAGCACAGATACGCAGTATTTT; CDR3 protein: CASSEQRESTDTQYF
V gene: TRBV13; D gene: TRBD1; J gene: TRBJ2-2; clone size: -; CDR3 DNA: TGTGCCAGCAGCTCGACAGGGGCTCGTGTCACCGGGGAGCTGTTTTTT; CDR3 protein: CASSSTGARVTGELFF
V gene: TRBV27; D gene: -; J gene: TRBJ1-2; clone size: -; CDR3 DNA: TGTGCCAGCAGTCGAGGGGGGGCCTATGGCTACACCTTC; CDR3 protein: CASSRGGAYGYTF
V gene: TRBV5-4; D gene: TRBD1; J gene: TRBJ1-6; clone size: -; CDR3 DNA: TGTGCCAGCAGCTTGGTGGCAGGGGGATCCTATAATTCACCCCTCCACTTT; CDR3 protein: CASSLVAGGSYNSPLHF
V gene: TRBV7-6; D gene: -; J gene: TRBJ1-1; clone size: -; CDR3 DNA: TGTGCCAGCAGCCCCACACGGAACACTGAAGCTTTCTTT; CDR3 protein: CASSPTRNTEAFF
V gene: TRBV19; D gene: TRBD1; J gene: TRBJ1-2; clone size: few; CDR3 DNA: TGTGCCAGTAGTATCGGGACAGGGGACTATGGCTACACCTTC; CDR3 protein: CASSIGTGDYGYTF
V gene: TRBV5-6; D gene: TRBD1; J gene: TRBJ2-5; clone size: -; CDR3 DNA: TGTGCCAGCAGCTTCGGGACAGGGTCAACTCAGGAGACCCAGTACTTC; CDR3 protein: CASSFGTGSTQETQYF
V gene: TRBV15; D gene: TRBD2; J gene: TRBJ2-1; clone size: -; CDR3 DNA: TGTGCCACCAGCAGAGATGCCCTGGGGGGGAGCTCCTACAATGAGCAGTTCTTC; CDR3 protein: CATSRDALGGSSYNEQFF
V gene: TRBV18; D gene: TRBD1; J gene: TRBJ1-1; clone size: once; CDR3 DNA: TGTGCCAGCTCACCACGGGGGGGACAGGGGCCGATTGAAGCTTTCTTT; CDR3 protein: CASSPRGGQGPIEAFF
V gene: TRBV19; D gene: TRBD2; J gene: TRBJ2-5; clone size: -; CDR3 DNA: TGTGCCAGTAGTATCAGGAGGGTAGCGGGAGAGAAAGAGACCCAGTACTTC; CDR3 protein: CASSIRRVAGEKETQYF
V gene: TRBV5-5; D gene: TRBD1; J gene: TRBJ2-7; clone size: -; CDR3 DNA: TGTGCCAGCAGCTTGGAGGGACAGGGGTTTGGGGAGCAGTACTTC; CDR3 protein: CASSLEGQGFGEQYF
V gene: TRBV5-4; D gene: -; J gene: TRBJ2-2; clone size: many; CDR3 DNA: TGTGCCAGCAGCTTGGATTCAGGGGTCACCGGGGAGCTGTTTTTT; CDR3 protein: CASSLDSGVTGELFF
V gene: TRBV15; D gene: TRBD1; J gene: TRBJ1-5; clone size: -; CDR3 DNA: TGTGCCACCAGCCGAGGGACAGGGGATCAGCCCCAGCATTTT; CDR3 protein: CATSRGTGDQPQHF
V gene: TRBV4-1; D gene: -; J gene: TRBJ2-1; clone size: -; CDR3 DNA: TGCGCCAGCAGCCAAGAGGGAGTTAGGCGTGAGCAGTTCTTC; CDR3 protein: CASSQEGVRREQFF
V gene: TRBV3-1/TRBV3-2; D gene: -; J gene: TRBJ2-6; clone size: -; CDR3 DNA: TGTGCCAGCAGCCAAGACAGAAGAAGCTCTGGGGCCAACGTCCTGACTTTC; CDR3 protein: CASSQDRRSSGANVLTF
V gene: TRBV7-2; D gene: -; J gene: TRBJ2-3; clone size: -; CDR3 DNA: TGTGCCAGCAGCTCTAGAGGGGGTAATTCAGATACGCAGTATTTT; CDR3 protein: CASSSRGGNSDTQYF
V gene: TRBV6-1; D gene: -; J gene: TRBJ1-1; clone size: -; CDR3 DNA: TGTGCCAGCAGTGAAGGACAGAAAGGCAACACTGAAGCTTTCTTT; CDR3 protein: CASSEGQKGNTEAFF
V gene: TRBV13; D gene: TRBD2; J gene: TRBJ2-2; clone size: once; CDR3 DNA: TGTGCCACGCGGGGGAGCGGACGCACCGGGGAGCTGTTTTTT; CDR3 protein: CATRGSGRTGELFF
V gene: TRBV6-5; D gene: -; J gene: TRBJ1-1; clone size: -; CDR3 DNA: TGTGCCAGCAACCCGCTGGCCTCCACTGAAGCTTTCTTT; CDR3 protein: CASNPLASTEAFF
V gene: TRBV7-2; D gene: -; J gene: TRBJ1-4; clone size: -; CDR3 DNA: TGTGCCAGCAGCCCGGGAGGGGCGACGGGGGAAAAACTGTTTTTT; CDR3 protein: CASSPGGATGEKLFF
V gene: TRBV7-2; D gene: TRBD2; J gene: TRBJ2-7; clone size: -; CDR3 DNA: TGTGCCAGCAGCTTACAACTAGCGGGAGGAGGGGAGCAGTACTTC; CDR3 protein: CASSLQLAGGGEQYF
V gene: TRBV5-4; D gene: TRBD2; J gene: TRBJ2-5; clone size: -; CDR3 DNA: TGTGCCAGCAGCCCTGGGGGCCTAGCGGGGGTCGGGTCCCAGTACTTC; CDR3 protein: CASSPGGLAGVGSQYF
V gene: TRBV28; D gene: TRBD1; J gene: TRBJ1-2; clone size: -; CDR3 DNA: TGTGCCAGCAGTTTAATCGTCGCAGGGGGTGGCTACACCTTC; CDR3 protein: CASSLIVAGGGYTF
V gene: TRBV7-8; D gene: TRBD1; J gene: TRBJ2-1; clone size: -; CDR3 DNA: TGTGCCAGCAGAACGGACAGGGGGCCCTACAATGAGCAGTTCTTC; CDR3 protein: CASRTDRGPYNEQFF
V gene: TRBV6-1; D gene: -; J gene: TRBJ1-4; clone size: -; CDR3 DNA: TGTGCCAGCAGTGAAGGCGGCCGTCAAAGAGTGTTTTTT; CDR3 protein: CASSEGGRQRVFF
V gene: TRBV28; D gene: TRBD1; J gene: TRBJ1-2; clone size: -; CDR3 DNA: TGTGCCAGCAGTCCGCTTGGACAGGACCACTATGGCTACACCTTC; CDR3 protein: CASSPLGQDHYGYTF
V gene: TRBV18; D gene: -; J gene: TRBJ1-5; clone size: once; CDR3 DNA: TGTGCCAGCTCCCTATTCGCAAATCAGGGGAATCAGCCCCAGCATTTT; CDR3 protein: CASSLFANQGNQPQHF
V gene: TRBV5-8; D gene: -; J gene: TRBJ1-5; clone size: -; CDR3 DNA: TGTGCCAGCAGCTTGATAAATAGCAATCAGCCCCAGCATTTT; CDR3 protein: CASSLINSNQPQHF
V gene: TRBV6-4; D gene: -; J gene: TRBJ2-1; clone size: -; CDR3 DNA: TGTGCCAGCAGTGACACGGCAGGGTGGAGGCAGTTCTTC; CDR3 protein: CASSDTAGWRQFF
V gene: TRBV7-3; D gene: TRBD2; J gene: TRBJ2-1; clone size: -; CDR3 DNA: TGTGCCAGTTTAGCGGGAGAGCGGGTGGATGAGCAGTTCTTC; CDR3 protein: CASLAGERVDEQFF
V gene: TRBV5-4; D gene: -; J gene: TRBJ2-3; clone size: -; CDR3 DNA: TGTGCCAGCAGCTGGGGCAGCCACCCTCGGGATACGCAGTATTTT; CDR3 protein: CASSWGSHPRDTQYF
V gene: TRBV6-4; D gene: TRBD1; J gene: TRBJ1-1; clone size: -; CDR3 DNA: TGTGCCTCACAAGGAGGCAGGGGGACTCGGGTTTTCTTT; CDR3 protein: CASQGGRGTRVFF
V gene: TRBV2; D gene: -; J gene: TRBJ2-1; clone size: -; CDR3 DNA: TGTGCCAGCAGCAAAGGGACATCGAAGTTCTTC; CDR3 protein: CASSKGTSKFF